These T cell receptor beta chains were read from a single sample in a study of blood T cell repertoires in COVID-19. Assay: immunoSEQ multiplex PCR; the TCRdb copy retains only in-frame clones and omits some. This sample has 150,000 to 200,000 clones; roughly 90% occur once, and the top ten carry roughly 7%. The sequencing input was PBMCs or T cells enriched from blood (not recorded which). The receptors here all came from a woman aged 45-59 years who had recovered from COVID-19. Both conserved end residues are part of each CDR3. A D gene is named only where the DNA matches it firmly. Rows give clone size only sometimes, using once, few, many, or a class for an expanded clone.

>NA|TRBJ1-1|TRBV29-1|NA
CSVDPKPFSNTEAFF
TGCAGCGTTGACCCAAAGCCCTTTTCGAACACTGAAGCTTTCTTT
>NA|TRBJ1-4|TRBV28|NA
CASSLGGAGEEKLFF
TGTGCCAGCAGTTTGGGAGGGGCAGGAGAGGAAAAACTGTTTTTT
>TRBD2|TRBJ2-3|TRBV27|NA
CASSGGRGTDTQYF
TGTGCCAGCTCTGGCGGGAGGGGCACAGATACGCAGTATTTT
>TRBD2|TRBJ2-1|TRBV28|NA
CASNRLAGRKYNEQFF
TGTGCCAGCAATAGACTAGCGGGCCGCAAATACAATGAGCAGTTCTTC
>TRBD1|TRBJ2-2|TRBV10-1|few
CASSEKGQGTRELFF
TGCGCCAGCAGTGAGAAGGGACAGGGGACCCGGGAGCTGTTTTTT
>NA|TRBJ2-7|TRBV4-2|few
CASSQDRYEQYF
TGTGCCAGCAGCCAAGATCGTTACGAGCAGTACTTC
>NA|TRBJ2-7|TRBV6-5|few
CASSYSSAAVGYEQYF
TGTGCCAGCAGTTACTCTTCGGCAGCGGTGGGCTACGAGCAGTACTTC
>NA|TRBJ2-7|TRBV5-1|NA
CASSSQGTGTGNYEQYF
TGCGCCAGCAGCTCACAGGGGACCGGGACTGGTAACTACGAGCAGTACTTC
>NA|TRBJ1-4|TRBV7-2|few
CASSLGSGPDYEKLFF
TGTGCCAGCAGCTTAGGGTCAGGGCCCGACTATGAAAAACTGTTTTTT
>NA|TRBJ2-7|TRBV28|NA
CASSSPQASWNEQYF
TGTGCCAGCAGTTCCCCCCAAGCTAGTTGGAACGAGCAGTACTTC
>TRBD2|TRBJ2-5|TRBV24-1|NA
CATGGVAGGQETQYF
TGTGCCACCGGTGGGGTGGCGGGAGGGCAAGAGACCCAGTACTTC
>NA|TRBJ1-1|TRBV20-1|NA
CSAGGNTEAFF
TGCAGTGCAGGAGGGAACACTGAAGCTTTCTTT
>TRBD2|TRBJ2-1|TRBV4-1|once
CASSQDLASGRINEQFF
TGCGCCAGCAGCCAAGATCTCGCTAGCGGGAGGATCAATGAGCAGTTCTTC
>TRBD1|TRBJ2-7|TRBV25-1|NA
CASSVGLTGSSYEQYF
TGTGCCAGCTCGGTGGGGCTGACAGGGAGCTCCTACGAGCAGTACTTC
>NA|TRBJ1-6|TRBV11-3|once
CASSPTGLLYSPLHF
TGTGCCAGCAGCCCTACGGGATTACTCTATTCACCCCTCCACTTT
>NA|TRBJ1-2|TRBV7-6|NA
CASSSRSGTKGGYTF
TGTGCCAGCAGCTCTAGGTCCGGGACAAAAGGCGGCTACACCTTC
>TRBD2|TRBJ2-3|TRBV28|NA
CASSSPSGSIDTQYF
TGTGCCAGCAGTTCCCCTAGCGGGAGCATTGATACGCAGTATTTT
>NA|TRBJ1-2|TRBV9|NA
CASSVGGLGDGYTF
TGTGCCAGCAGCGTAGGCGGGCTTGGGGATGGCTACACCTTC
>NA|TRBJ1-1|TRBV11-3|NA
CASSTGQNTEAFF
TGTGCCAGCAGCACGGGACAGAACACTGAAGCTTTCTTT
>TRBD1|TRBJ2-7|TRBV6-5|NA
CASRGTGSNEQYF
TGTGCCAGCAGGGGGACAGGGTCCAACGAGCAGTACTTC
>TRBD1|TRBJ1-2|TRBV27|many
CASRGRWDRGRNYGYTF
TGTGCCAGCAGGGGCCGGTGGGACAGGGGGCGGAACTATGGCTACACCTTC
>NA|TRBJ1-1|TRBV30|NA
CATNRVGTEAFF
TGTGCCACCAACAGGGTTGGTACTGAAGCTTTCTTT
>NA|TRBJ1-2|TRBV27|NA
CASSLDGQGARYGYTF
TGTGCCAGCAGTCTAGATGGACAAGGGGCGCGATATGGCTACACCTTC
>NA|TRBJ2-5|TRBV19|NA
CASGGGGTQYF
TGTGCCAGCGGGGGTGGGGGGACCCAGTACTTC
>TRBD1|TRBJ2-5|TRBV19|NA
CASSIALGQAQETQYF
TGTGCCAGTAGTATCGCCCTAGGACAGGCCCAAGAGACCCAGTACTTC
>NA|TRBJ2-6|TRBV4-2|NA
CASSQDQGSGANVLTF
TGTGCCAGCAGCCAAGACCAGGGGTCTGGGGCCAACGTCCTGACTTTC
>NA|TRBJ1-5|TRBV27|NA
CASSLRGTNQPQHF
TGTGCCAGCAGTTTAAGGGGAACCAATCAGCCCCAGCATTTT
>NA|TRBJ2-7|TRBV28|NA
CASSAPSGTSGSEQYF
TGTGCCAGCAGTGCCCCCTCCGGGACTTCTGGTAGCGAGCAGTACTTC
>TRBD2|TRBJ2-1|TRBV5-1|NA
CASSLAPSGTYNEQFF
TGCGCCAGCAGCTTGGCCCCTAGCGGAACCTACAATGAGCAGTTCTTC
>TRBD1|TRBJ1-4|TRBV3-1/TRBV3-2|NA
CASSPTRTGGGEKLFF
TGTGCCAGCAGCCCAACACGGACAGGAGGGGGTGAAAAACTGTTTTTT
>TRBD2|TRBJ2-1|TRBV27|once
CASSFVTSGRLYEQFF
TGTGCCAGCAGTTTCGTAACTAGCGGGAGGTTGTATGAGCAGTTCTTC
>NA|TRBJ1-1|TRBV11-3|many
CASSPTGIEAFF
TGTGCCAGCAGCCCAACAGGGATTGAAGCTTTCTTT
>NA|TRBJ1-6|TRBV2|NA
CASSEGGGYNSPLHF
TGTGCCAGCAGTGAAGGGGGGGGCTATAATTCACCCCTCCACTTT
>NA|TRBJ1-2|TRBV3-1/TRBV3-2|NA
CASSQEERDYGYTF
TGTGCCAGCAGCCAAGAGGAACGGGACTATGGCTACACCTTC
>TRBD1|TRBJ2-7|TRBV7-2|NA
CASSPTGGSYEQYF
TGTGCCAGCAGCCCTACAGGGGGCTCCTACGAGCAGTACTTC